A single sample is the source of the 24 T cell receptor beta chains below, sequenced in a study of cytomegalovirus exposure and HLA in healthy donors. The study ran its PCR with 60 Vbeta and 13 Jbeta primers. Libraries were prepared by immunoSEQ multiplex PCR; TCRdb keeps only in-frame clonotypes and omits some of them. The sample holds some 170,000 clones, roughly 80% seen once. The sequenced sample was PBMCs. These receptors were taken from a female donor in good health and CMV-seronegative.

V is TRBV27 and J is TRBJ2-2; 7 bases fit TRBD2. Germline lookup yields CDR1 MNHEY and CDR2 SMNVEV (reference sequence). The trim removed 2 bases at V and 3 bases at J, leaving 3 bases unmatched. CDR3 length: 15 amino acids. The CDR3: CASSLLADYTGELFF. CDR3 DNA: TGTGCCAGCAGTTTACTAGCGGACTACACCGGGGAGCTGTTTTTT.

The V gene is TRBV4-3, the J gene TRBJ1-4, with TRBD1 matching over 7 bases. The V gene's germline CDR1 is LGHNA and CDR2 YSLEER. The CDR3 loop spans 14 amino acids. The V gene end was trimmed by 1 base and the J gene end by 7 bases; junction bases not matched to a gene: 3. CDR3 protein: CASSQGGTVEKLFF. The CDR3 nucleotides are TGCGCCAGCAGCCAAGGCGGGACAGTTGAAAAACTGTTTTTT.

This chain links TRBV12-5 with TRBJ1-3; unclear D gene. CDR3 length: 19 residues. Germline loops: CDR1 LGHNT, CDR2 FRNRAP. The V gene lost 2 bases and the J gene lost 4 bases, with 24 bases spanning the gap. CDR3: CASGLWSTAGLGDGNTIYF. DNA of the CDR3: TGTGCTAGTGGTTTGTGGTCCACGGCCGGGTTGGGAGACGGAAACACCATATATTTT.

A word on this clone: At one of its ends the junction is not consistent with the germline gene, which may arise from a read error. As DNA, the CDR3 is TGTTCCAGCAGCCCAAAAGGGGGACCAAACACAGATACGCAGTATTTT. This encodes CSSSPKGGPNTDTQYF. The gene calls are TRBV7-9 and TRBJ2-3; D might be TRBD1 (6 bases). CDR3 length: 16 amino acids. Germline V CDR1 and CDR2: SEHNR, FQNEAQ (reference sequence).

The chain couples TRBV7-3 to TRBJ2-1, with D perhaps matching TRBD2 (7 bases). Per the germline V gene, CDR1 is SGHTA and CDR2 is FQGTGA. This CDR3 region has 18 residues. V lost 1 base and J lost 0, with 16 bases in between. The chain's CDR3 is CASSLIGAGALSYNEQFF. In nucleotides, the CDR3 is TGTGCCAGCAGCTTAATAGGGGCGGGGGCCCTCTCCTACAATGAGCAGTTCTTC. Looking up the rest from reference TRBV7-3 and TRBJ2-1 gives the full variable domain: GAGVSQTPSNKVTEKGKYVELRCDPISGHTALYWYRQSLGQGPEFLIYFQGTGAADDSGLPNDRFFAVRPEGSVSTLKIQRTERGDSAVYLCASSLIGAGALSYNEQFFGPGTRLTVL.

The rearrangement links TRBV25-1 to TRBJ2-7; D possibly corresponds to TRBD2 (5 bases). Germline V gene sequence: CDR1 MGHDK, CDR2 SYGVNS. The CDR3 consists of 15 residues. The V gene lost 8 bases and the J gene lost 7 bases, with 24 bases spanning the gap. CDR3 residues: CASGSLTNRGWEQYF. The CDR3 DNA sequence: TGTGCCAGCGGAAGCCTGACTAACCGAGGTTGGGAGCAGTACTTC.

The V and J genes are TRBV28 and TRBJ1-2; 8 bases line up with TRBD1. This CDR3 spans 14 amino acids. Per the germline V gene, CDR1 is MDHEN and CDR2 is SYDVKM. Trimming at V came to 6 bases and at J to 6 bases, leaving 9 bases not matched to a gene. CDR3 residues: CASSPGTGNHGYTF. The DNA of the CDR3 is TGTGCCAGCAGCCCCGGGACAGGAAACCATGGCTACACCTTC.

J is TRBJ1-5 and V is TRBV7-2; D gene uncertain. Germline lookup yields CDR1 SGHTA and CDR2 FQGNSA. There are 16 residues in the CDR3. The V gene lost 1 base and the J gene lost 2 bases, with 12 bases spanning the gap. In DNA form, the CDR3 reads TGTGCCAGCAGCTTAGGGGGAGACCCACGCAATCAGCCCCAGCATTTT. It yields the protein CASSLGGDPRNQPQHF. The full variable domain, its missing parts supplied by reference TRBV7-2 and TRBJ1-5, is GAGVSQSPSNKVTEKGKDVELRCDPISGHTALYWYRQSLGQGLEFLIYFQGNSAPDKSGLPSDRFSAERTGGSVSTLTIQRTQQEDSAVYLCASSLGGDPRNQPQHFGDGTRLSIL.

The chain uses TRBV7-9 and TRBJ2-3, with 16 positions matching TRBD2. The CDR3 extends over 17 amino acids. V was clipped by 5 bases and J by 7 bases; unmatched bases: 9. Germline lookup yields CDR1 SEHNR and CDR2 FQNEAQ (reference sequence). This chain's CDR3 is CASSQEGLAGGLYTQYF. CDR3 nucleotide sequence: TGTGCCAGCAGCCAAGAGGGACTAGCGGGGGGGCTGTATACGCAGTATTTT.

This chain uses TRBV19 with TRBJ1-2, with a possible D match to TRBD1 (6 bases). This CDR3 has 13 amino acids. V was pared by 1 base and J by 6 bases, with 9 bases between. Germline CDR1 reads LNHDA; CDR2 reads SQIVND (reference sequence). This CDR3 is CASSIGQGHGYTF. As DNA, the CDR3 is TGTGCCAGTAGTATAGGGCAGGGGCATGGCTACACCTTC.

The CDR3 is CASSRPHGGGEQFF. CDR3 nucleotides: TGCGCCAGCTCCCGACCCCATGGTGGCGGAGAGCAGTTCTTC. The genes are TRBV10-1 and TRBJ2-1; D is uncertain. The CDR3 runs to 14 residues. Per the germline V gene, CDR1 is WNHNN and CDR2 is SYGVQD (reference sequence). V dropped 8 bases and J dropped 10 bases, with 21 bases sitting between them.

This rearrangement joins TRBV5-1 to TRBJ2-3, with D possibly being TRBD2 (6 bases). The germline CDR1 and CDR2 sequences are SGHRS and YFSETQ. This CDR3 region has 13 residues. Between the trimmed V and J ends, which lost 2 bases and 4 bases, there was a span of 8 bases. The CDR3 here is CASSFGGSDTQYF. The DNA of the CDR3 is TGCGCCAGCAGCTTTGGGGGGTCAGATACGCAGTATTTT.

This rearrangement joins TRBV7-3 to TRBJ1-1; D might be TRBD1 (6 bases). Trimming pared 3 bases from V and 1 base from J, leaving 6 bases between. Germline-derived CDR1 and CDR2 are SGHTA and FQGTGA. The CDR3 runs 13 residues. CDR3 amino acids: CASSLTGNTEAFF. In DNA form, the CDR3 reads TGTGCCAGCAGCTTGACAGGGAACACTGAAGCTTTCTTT. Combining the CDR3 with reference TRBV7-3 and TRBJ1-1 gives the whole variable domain GAGVSQTPSNKVTEKGKYVELRCDPISGHTALYWYRQSLGQGPEFLIYFQGTGAADDSGLPNDRFFAVRPEGSVSTLKIQRTERGDSAVYLCASSLTGNTEAFFGQGTRLTVV.

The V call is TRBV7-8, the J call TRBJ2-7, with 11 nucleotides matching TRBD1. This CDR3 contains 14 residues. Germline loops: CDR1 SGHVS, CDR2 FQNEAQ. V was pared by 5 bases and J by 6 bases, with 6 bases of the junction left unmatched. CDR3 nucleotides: TGTGCCAGCAGCGGGGACAGGGGGTTTGGCGAGCAGTACTTC. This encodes CASSGDRGFGEQYF.

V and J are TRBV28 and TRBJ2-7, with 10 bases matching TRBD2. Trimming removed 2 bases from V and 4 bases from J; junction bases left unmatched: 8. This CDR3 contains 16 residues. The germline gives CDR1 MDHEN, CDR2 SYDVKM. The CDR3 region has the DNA TGTGCCAGCAGTTTAAGGACGGGGACTAGCGTTTACGAGCAGTACTTC. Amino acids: CASSLRTGTSVYEQYF.

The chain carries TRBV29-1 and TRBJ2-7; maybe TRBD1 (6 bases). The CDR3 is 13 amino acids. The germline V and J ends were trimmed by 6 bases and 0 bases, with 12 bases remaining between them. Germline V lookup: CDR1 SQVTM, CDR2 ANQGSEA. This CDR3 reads CSVGDIISYEQYF. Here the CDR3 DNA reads TGCAGCGTGGGGGACATTATCTCCTACGAGCAGTACTTC.

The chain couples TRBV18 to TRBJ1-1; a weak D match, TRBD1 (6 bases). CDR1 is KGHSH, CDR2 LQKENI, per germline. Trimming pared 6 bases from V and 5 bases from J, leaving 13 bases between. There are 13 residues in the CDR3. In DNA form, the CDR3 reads TGTGCCAGCTCCGCGATACAGGGTACTGAAGCTTTCTTT. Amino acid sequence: CASSAIQGTEAFF.

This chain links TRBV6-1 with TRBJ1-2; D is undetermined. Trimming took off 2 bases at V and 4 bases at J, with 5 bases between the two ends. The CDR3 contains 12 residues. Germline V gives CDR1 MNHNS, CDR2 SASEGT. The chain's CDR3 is CASSEYSYGYTF. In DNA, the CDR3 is TGTGCCAGCAGTGAATACAGCTATGGCTACACCTTC.

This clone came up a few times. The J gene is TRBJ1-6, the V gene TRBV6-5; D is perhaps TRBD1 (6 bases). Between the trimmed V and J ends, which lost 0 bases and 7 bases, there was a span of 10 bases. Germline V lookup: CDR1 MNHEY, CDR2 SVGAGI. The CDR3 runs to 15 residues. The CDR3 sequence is CASSYSTGYNSPLHF. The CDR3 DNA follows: TGTGCCAGCAGTTACTCAACAGGGTACAATTCACCCCTCCACTTT.

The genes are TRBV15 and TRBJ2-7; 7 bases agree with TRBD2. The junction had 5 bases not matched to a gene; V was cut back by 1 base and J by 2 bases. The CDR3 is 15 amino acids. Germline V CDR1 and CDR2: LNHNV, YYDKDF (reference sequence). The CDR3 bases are TGTGCCACCAGCAGAGGACTAGCCGATACCTACGAGCAGTACTTC. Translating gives CATSRGLADTYEQYF.

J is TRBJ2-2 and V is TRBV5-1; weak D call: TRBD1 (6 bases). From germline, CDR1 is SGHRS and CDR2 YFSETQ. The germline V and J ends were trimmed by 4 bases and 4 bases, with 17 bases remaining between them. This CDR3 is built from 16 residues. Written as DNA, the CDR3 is TGCGCCAGCAGCCCTACCCCTGACAGGCTCACCGGGGAGCTGTTTTTT. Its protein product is CASSPTPDRLTGELFF.

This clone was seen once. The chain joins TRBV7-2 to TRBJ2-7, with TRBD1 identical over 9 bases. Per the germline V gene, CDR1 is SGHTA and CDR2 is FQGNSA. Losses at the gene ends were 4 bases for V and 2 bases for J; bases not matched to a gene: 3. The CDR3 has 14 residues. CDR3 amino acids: CASSSGTGPYEQYF. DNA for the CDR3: TGTGCCAGCAGCTCGGGGACAGGGCCCTACGAGCAGTACTTC.

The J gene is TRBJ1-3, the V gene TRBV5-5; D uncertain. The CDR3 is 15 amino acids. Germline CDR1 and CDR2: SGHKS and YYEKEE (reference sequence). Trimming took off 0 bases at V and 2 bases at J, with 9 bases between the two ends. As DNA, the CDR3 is TGTGCCAGCAGCTTGGAAGCCCCCGCTGGAAACACCATATATTTT. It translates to CASSLEAPAGNTIYF.

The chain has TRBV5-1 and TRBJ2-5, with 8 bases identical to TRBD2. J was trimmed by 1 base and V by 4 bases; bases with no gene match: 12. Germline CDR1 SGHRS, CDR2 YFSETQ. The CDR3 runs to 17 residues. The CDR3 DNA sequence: TGCGCCAGCAGCCGACGACCGATAACTAGCGGCCAAGAGACCCAGTACTTC. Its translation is CASSRRPITSGQETQYF.